The clone carrying this TCR beta chain appeared many times. These data originate in a study of T-cell reconstitution after alpha-beta-depleted transplantation in children. Unique molecular identifiers were used in preparing the TCRbeta library. MiXCR was run by TCRdb on the PCR reads, yielding one entry per CDR3 protein. Found here are about 290,000 distinct CDR3 sequences, around 9.1% of them singletons; the top ten hold 7.5%. Germline V gives CDR1 ENHRY, CDR2 SYGVKD. Between the trimmed V and J ends, which lost 4 bases and 0 bases, there was a span of 14 bases. The CDR3 covers 16 residues. This chain joins TRBV10-3 and TRBJ2-3; either TRBD1 or TRBD2 may supply D (6 bases each). This TCR came from a boy in the first two years of life with acute myeloid leukemia, due to receive a stem cell transplant. This material consisted of PBMCs, taken before TCRalphabeta/CD19-depleted stem cell transplant. The DNA for the CDR3 is TGTGCCATCAGTGGTCGAGGGGGAGGTAGCACAGATACGCAGTATTTT. It is translated as CAISGRGGGSTDTQYF.